What follows are 21 T cell receptor beta chains derived from one specimen sequenced in a study of cytomegalovirus exposure and HLA in healthy donors. Use of 60 Vbeta and 13 Jbeta primers characterized the PCR. Profiling relied on immunoSEQ multiplex PCR, and the TCRdb table lists in-frame clones only, not all of them. This table has 100,000 or so clones, approximately 80% appearing once. Sequenced material: PBMCs. These receptors were taken from a young woman in good health and CMV-seronegative.

This chain links TRBV9 with TRBJ2-1; D might be TRBD1 (6 bases). Looked up from germline, CDR1 is SGDLS and CDR2 is YYNGEE. The CDR3 length is 15 residues. V lost 0 bases to trimming and J lost 7 bases, with 14 bases between them. The CDR3 is CASSVGGGALNEQFF. CDR3 coding DNA: TGTGCCAGCAGCGTAGGTGGGGGCGCATTGAATGAGCAGTTCTTC.

The V gene is TRBV6-5, the J gene TRBJ2-7, with 12 positions matching TRBD2. CDR3 size: 16 residues. V dropped 4 bases and J dropped 4; count of bases not matched to a gene: 8. Germline values: CDR1 MNHEY, CDR2 SVGAGI. The DNA for the CDR3 is TGTGCCAGCAGTTCCCCCGGACTAGCGGGGCTGTACGAGCAGTACTTC. It yields the protein CASSSPGLAGLYEQYF.

This clone was seen a handful of times. The CDR3: CASSYGTGYTEAFF. In nucleotides, the CDR3 is TGTGCCAGCAGTTACGGTACTGGTTACACTGAAGCTTTCTTT. The chain employs TRBV6-5 and TRBJ1-1; no clear D. This CDR3 contains 14 residues. The germline V gene has CDR1 MNHEY and CDR2 SVGAGI. Deletions cut 2 bases from V and 3 bases from J, with 10 bases between.

V gene TRBV25-1 combines with J gene TRBJ1-6; D remains unclear. Germline-derived CDR1 and CDR2 are MGHDK and SYGVNS. The CDR3 has 13 amino acids. The V gene lost 10 bases and the J gene lost 8 bases, with 15 bases spanning the gap. Written as DNA, the CDR3 is TGTGCCACCCACCCCCGGGGAGATTCACCCCTCCACTTT. Its translation is CATHPRGDSPLHF. The entire variable domain, with the rest obtained from reference TRBV25-1 and TRBJ1-6, is as follows: EADIYQTPRYLVIGTGKKITLECSQTMGHDKMYWYQQDPGMELHLIHYSYGVNSTEKGDLSSESTVSRIRTEHFPLTLESARPSHTSQYLCATHPRGDSPLHFGNGTRLTVT.

The chain joins TRBV18 to TRBJ1-2, with TRBD1 as a possible D gene (5 bases). The CDR3 has 13 amino acids. V was trimmed by 6 bases and J by 8 bases, leaving 16 bases between them. Germline CDR1 is KGHSH and CDR2 is LQKENI. CDR3 loop: CASSIVEGLGYTF. The CDR3 bases are TGTGCCAGCTCCATCGTGGAGGGGCTCGGCTACACCTTC.

V is TRBV18 and J is TRBJ2-7; D might be TRBD2 (5 bases). The CDR3 length is 12 residues. V was clipped by 3 bases and J by 2 bases, with 5 bases between them. Germline lookup yields CDR1 KGHSH and CDR2 LQKENI. CDR3 sequence: CASSPGTYEQYF. As DNA, the CDR3 is TGTGCCAGCTCACCCGGGACCTACGAGCAGTACTTC.

This clone was seen a few times. This rearrangement joins TRBV6-5 to TRBJ2-3; 7 bases align to TRBD1. The J segment lost 4 bases and the V segment lost 4 bases, leaving 2 bases of the junction unmatched. CDR3 length equals 13 residues. Germline CDR1 and CDR2: MNHEY and SVGAGI. This chain's CDR3 is CASSWQGADTQYF. The CDR3 nucleotides read TGTGCCAGCAGTTGGCAGGGGGCAGATACGCAGTATTTT.

The gene calls are TRBV7-2 and TRBJ2-3; D possibly corresponds to TRBD2 (6 bases). Trimming took off 5 bases at V and 7 bases at J, with 16 bases between the two ends. This CDR3 is built from 14 residues. In germline, CDR1 is SGHTA, CDR2 FQGNSA. CDR3 in amino acids: CASSQGASAYTQYF. The CDR3 DNA is TGTGCCAGCAGCCAAGGGGCTAGCGCCTATACGCAGTATTTT.

The CDR3 sequence: CSALDWRTQYF. CDR3 in DNA: TGCAGTGCCCTTGACTGGAGAACGCAGTATTTT. V gene TRBV20-1 combines with J gene TRBJ2-3; D gene unclear. V lost 6 bases to trimming and J lost 9 bases, with 13 bases between them. This CDR3 region has 11 residues. Germline lookup yields CDR1 DFQATT and CDR2 SNEGSKA (reference sequence).

The sample holds one count of this clone. This sequence joins TRBV5-4 and TRBJ2-7, with 10 nucleotides matching TRBD2. V shed 2 bases and J 6 bases; nucleotides not matched to a gene: 5. Germline V gene lookup returns CDR1 SGHNT and CDR2 YYREEE (reference sequence). The CDR3 sequence is 14 residues long. The CDR3 region has the DNA TGTGCCAGCAGCTTAGGAGCGGGGGGGCTCGAGCAGTACTTC. Protein product: CASSLGAGGLEQYF.

V gene TRBV19 combines with J gene TRBJ2-7; 7 bases are shared with TRBD1. Looked up from germline, CDR1 is LNHDA and CDR2 is SQIVND (reference sequence). This CDR3 contains 14 residues. V lost 2 bases and J lost 7; bases outside the gene matches: 8. The CDR3: CASSITRGIGEQYF. In nucleotides, the CDR3 is TGTGCCAGTAGTATAACCAGGGGGATAGGGGAGCAGTACTTC.

The chain employs TRBV27 and TRBJ1-1; D is undetermined. Trimming left V 6 bases short and J 5 bases short, with 7 bases between. Germline CDR1 reads MNHEY; CDR2 reads SMNVEV (reference sequence). There are 11 residues in the CDR3. The CDR3 spells CASSPGTEAFF. The CDR3 nucleotides read TGTGCCAGCAGCCCGGGAACTGAAGCTTTCTTT.

The rearrangement uses TRBV27 and TRBJ2-4; D is perhaps TRBD2 (5 bases). The CDR3 loop spans 15 amino acids. The germline V gene has CDR1 MNHEY and CDR2 SMNVEV (reference sequence). Trimming cost V 8 bases and J 2 bases, with 16 bases left between them. The CDR3 protein is CASPTTSLPKNIQYF. CDR3 nucleotides: TGTGCCAGCCCCACAACTAGTCTCCCCAAAAACATTCAGTACTTC.

The gene calls are TRBV7-2 and TRBJ2-1; 9 bases agree with TRBD2. The length of the CDR3 is 15 residues. Germline V gene sequence: CDR1 SGHTA, CDR2 FQGNSA. V was clipped by 5 bases and J by 5 bases; unmatched bases: 7. The CDR3 nucleotides read TGTGCCAGCAGCCCAAGGACTAGCGTGAACAATGAGCAGTTCTTC. It encodes CASSPRTSVNNEQFF.

This chain links TRBV4-3 with TRBJ2-1, with TRBD2 as a possible D gene (6 bases). The CDR3 totals 14 residues. The V end was cut by 1 base, the J end by 3 bases, with 7 bases between. The V gene's germline CDR1 is LGHNA and CDR2 YSLEER. The CDR3 nucleotides are TGCGCCAGCAGCCAAGGACTAGGCTACAATGAGCAGTTCTTC. Amino acid sequence: CASSQGLGYNEQFF.

V gene TRBV14 combines with J gene TRBJ1-5; 8 bases agree with TRBD1. The J segment lost 1 base and the V segment lost 4 bases, leaving 6 bases of the junction unmatched. Germline V gene data show CDR1 as SGHDN and CDR2 as FVKESK. The CDR3 is made up of 16 amino acids. The DNA of the CDR3 is TGTGCCAGCAGCCGCGACAGGGGAGAGAGCAATCAGCCCCAGCATTTT. Residues: CASSRDRGESNQPQHF.

The CDR3 DNA is TGCGCCAGCAGCGTGAGGGGACAGGGGACCTACGAGCAGTACTTC. This sequence encodes CASSVRGQGTYEQYF. The rearrangement uses TRBV4-1 and TRBJ2-7; 10 nucleotides align to TRBD1. V shed 5 bases, J shed 2 bases, and the junction held 6 bases outside the gene matches. The germline V gene encodes CDR1 MGHRA and CDR2 YSYEKL. The CDR3 extends over 15 amino acids.

As DNA, the CDR3 is TGTGCCAGTCCGTCCTATGGCTACACCTTC. This codes for CASPSYGYTF. V is TRBV19 and J is TRBJ1-2, with D unresolved. Germline assignment: CDR1 LNHDA and CDR2 SQIVND (reference sequence). V shed 8 bases and J shed 4 bases, with 5 bases lying between them. CDR3 length equals 10 residues.

The genes are TRBV2 and TRBJ2-3; 8 bases map to TRBD2. The length of the CDR3 is 16 residues. Germline V gene data show CDR1 as SNHLY and CDR2 as FYNNEI. Losses at the gene ends were 6 bases for V and 2 bases for J; bases not matched to a gene: 10. The CDR3, as DNA: TGTGCCAGCAGCAGAAGGGGACTAGGTTCCACAGATACGCAGTATTTT. Translation: CASSRRGLGSTDTQYF.

The rearrangement joins TRBV28 to TRBJ1-2; the D gene is possibly TRBD1 (6 bases). The CDR3 sequence is 15 residues long. The germline V gene encodes CDR1 MDHEN and CDR2 SYDVKM. V was cut by 6 bases and J by 4 bases, with 18 bases left in between. CDR3 amino acids: CASRPATDRSYGYTF. CDR3 DNA sequence: TGTGCCAGCAGACCCGCAACTGACAGGAGCTATGGCTACACCTTC.

The rearrangement uses TRBV28 and TRBJ2-1; D not resolved. Germline V gives CDR1 MDHEN, CDR2 SYDVKM. Trimming cost V 3 bases and J 4 bases, with 19 bases left between them. The CDR3 is 17 amino acids. The CDR3 bases are TGTGCCAGCAGTTTGGTCACAGACGATCGTATTTACAATGAGCAGTTCTTC. It is translated as CASSLVTDDRIYNEQFF.